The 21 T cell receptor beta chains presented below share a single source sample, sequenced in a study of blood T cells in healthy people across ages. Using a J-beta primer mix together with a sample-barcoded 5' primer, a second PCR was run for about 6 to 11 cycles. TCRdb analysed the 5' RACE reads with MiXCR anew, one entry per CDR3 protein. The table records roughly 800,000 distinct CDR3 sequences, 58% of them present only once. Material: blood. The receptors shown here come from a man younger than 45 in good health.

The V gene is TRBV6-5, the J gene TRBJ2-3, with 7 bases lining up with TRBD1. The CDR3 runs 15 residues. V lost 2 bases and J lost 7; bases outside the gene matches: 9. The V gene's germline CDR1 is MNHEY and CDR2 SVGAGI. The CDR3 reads CASSYRQGFSYTQYF. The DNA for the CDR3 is TGTGCCAGCAGTTACCGACAGGGATTTTCTTATACGCAGTATTTT.

CDR3 nucleotides: TGCAGTGCTAGAGATGGGGAGCGGGGTGTTGAAGCTTTCTTT. Translated, it gives CSARDGERGVEAFF. The genes are TRBV20-1 and TRBJ1-1; no definite D call. The CDR3 totals 14 residues. V shed 0 bases and J shed 7 bases, with 15 bases lying between them. Germline assignment: CDR1 DFQATT and CDR2 SNEGSKA (reference sequence).

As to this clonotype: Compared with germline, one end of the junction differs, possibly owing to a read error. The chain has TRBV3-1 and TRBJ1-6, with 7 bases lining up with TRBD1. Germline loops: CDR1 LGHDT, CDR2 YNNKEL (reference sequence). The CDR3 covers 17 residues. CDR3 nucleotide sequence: TGTGTCAGCAGCCAAGTTGGGTCTGGCAGGGGGTCTTCACCCCTCCACTTT. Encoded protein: CVSSQVGSGRGSSPLHF. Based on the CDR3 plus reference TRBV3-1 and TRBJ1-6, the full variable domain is DTAVSQTPKYLVTQMGNDKSIKCEQNLGHDTMYWYKQDSKKFLKIMFSYNNKELIINETVPNRFSPKSPDKAHLNLHINSLELGDSAVYFCVSSQVGSGRGSSPLHFGNGTRLTVT.

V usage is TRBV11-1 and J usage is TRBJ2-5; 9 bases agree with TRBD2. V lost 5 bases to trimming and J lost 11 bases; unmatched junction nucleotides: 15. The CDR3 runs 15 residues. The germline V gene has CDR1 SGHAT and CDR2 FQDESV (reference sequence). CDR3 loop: CASSPGVAGAGEQYF. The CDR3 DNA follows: TGTGCCAGCAGCCCCGGAGTAGCGGGGGCAGGAGAGCAGTACTTC.

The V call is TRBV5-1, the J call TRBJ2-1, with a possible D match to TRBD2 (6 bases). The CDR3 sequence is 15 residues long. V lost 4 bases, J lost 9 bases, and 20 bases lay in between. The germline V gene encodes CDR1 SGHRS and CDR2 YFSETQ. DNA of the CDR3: TGCGCCAGCAGCCCCGGGGACTCACCTTGGGCTGAGCAGTTCTTC. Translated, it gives CASSPGDSPWAEQFF. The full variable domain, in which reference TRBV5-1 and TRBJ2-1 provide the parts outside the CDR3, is KAGVTQTPRYLIKTRGQQVTLSCSPISGHRSVSWYQQTPGQGLQFLFEYFSETQRNKGNFPGRFSGRQFSNSRSEMNVSTLELGDSALYLCASSPGDSPWAEQFFGPGTRLTVL.

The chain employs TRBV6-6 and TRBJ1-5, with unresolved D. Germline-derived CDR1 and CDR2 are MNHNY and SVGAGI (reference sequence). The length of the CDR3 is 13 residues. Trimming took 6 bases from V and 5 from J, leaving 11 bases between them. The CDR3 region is CASSPLSDQPQHF. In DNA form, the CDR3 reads TGTGCCAGCAGCCCCCTGTCCGATCAGCCCCAGCATTTT.

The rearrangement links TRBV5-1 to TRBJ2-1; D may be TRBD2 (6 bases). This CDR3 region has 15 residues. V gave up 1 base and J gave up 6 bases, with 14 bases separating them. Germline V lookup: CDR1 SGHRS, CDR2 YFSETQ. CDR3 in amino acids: CASSLYGGVCNEQFF. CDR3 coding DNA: TGCGCCAGCAGCTTGTACGGGGGAGTCTGCAATGAGCAGTTCTTC.

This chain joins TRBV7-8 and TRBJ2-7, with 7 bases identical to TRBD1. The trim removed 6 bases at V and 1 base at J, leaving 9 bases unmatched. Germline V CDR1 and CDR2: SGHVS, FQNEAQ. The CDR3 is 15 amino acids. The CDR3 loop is CASRNDRASSYEQYF. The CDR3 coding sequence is TGTGCCAGCAGAAATGACAGGGCAAGTTCCTACGAGCAGTACTTC. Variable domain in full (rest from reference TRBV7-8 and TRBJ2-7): GAGVSQSPRYKVAKRGQDVALRCDPISGHVSLFWYQQALGQGPEFLTYFQNEAQLDKSGLPSDRFFAERPEGSVSTLKIQRTQQEDSAVYLCASRNDRASSYEQYFGPGTRLTVT.

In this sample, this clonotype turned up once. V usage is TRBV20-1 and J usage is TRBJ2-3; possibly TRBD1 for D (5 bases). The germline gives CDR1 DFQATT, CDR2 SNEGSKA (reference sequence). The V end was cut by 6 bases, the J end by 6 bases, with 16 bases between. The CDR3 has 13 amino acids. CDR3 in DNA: TGCAGTGCCAGACCCGCAGGGTTCGATACGCAGTATTTT. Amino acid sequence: CSARPAGFDTQYF.

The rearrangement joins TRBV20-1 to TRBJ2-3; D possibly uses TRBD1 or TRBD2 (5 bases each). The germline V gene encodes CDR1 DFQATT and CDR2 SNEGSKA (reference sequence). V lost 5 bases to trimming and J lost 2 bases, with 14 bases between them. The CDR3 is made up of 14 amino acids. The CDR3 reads CSAARGPTTDTQYF. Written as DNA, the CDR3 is TGCAGTGCTGCCCGGGGACCGACCACAGATACGCAGTATTTT.

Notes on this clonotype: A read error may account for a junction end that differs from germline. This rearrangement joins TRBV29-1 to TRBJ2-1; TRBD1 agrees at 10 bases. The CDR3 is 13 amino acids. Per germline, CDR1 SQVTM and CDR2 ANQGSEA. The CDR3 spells CSGERTGGIEQFF. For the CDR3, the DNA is TGCAGCGGTGAAAGGACAGGGGGAATTGAGCAGTTCTTC.

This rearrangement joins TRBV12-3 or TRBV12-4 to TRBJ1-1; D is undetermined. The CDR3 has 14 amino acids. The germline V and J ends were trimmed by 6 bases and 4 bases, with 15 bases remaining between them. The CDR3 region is CASSPALSSTEAFF. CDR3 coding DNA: TGTGCCAGCAGCCCAGCCCTATCAAGCACTGAAGCTTTCTTT.

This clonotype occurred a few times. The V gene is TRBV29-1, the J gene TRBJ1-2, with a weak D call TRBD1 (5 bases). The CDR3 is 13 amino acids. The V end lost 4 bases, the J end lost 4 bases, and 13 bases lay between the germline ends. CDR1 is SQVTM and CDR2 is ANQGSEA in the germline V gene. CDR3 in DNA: TGCAGCGTTGGAAGTCCGGGGGGCTATGGCTACACCTTC. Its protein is CSVGSPGGYGYTF.

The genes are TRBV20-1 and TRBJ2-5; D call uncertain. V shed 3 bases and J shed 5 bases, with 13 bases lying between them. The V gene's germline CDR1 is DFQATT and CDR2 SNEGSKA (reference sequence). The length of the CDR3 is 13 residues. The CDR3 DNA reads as TGCAGTGCTAGGGAGCCGGGCCGGGAGACCCAGTACTTC. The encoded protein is CSAREPGRETQYF.

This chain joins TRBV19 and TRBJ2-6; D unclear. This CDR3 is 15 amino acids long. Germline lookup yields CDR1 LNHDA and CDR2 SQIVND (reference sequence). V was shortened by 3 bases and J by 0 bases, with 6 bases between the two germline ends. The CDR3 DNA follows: TGTGCCAGTAGTATGATGAGCTCTGGGGCCAACGTCCTGACTTTC. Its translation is CASSMMSSGANVLTF.

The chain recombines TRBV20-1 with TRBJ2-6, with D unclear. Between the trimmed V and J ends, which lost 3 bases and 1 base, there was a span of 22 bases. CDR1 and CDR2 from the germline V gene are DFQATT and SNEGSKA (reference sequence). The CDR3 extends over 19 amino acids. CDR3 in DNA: TGCAGTGCTAGCAAAGGGCAAACCCCCTTTGGATCTGGGGCCAACGTCCTGACTTTC. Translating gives CSASKGQTPFGSGANVLTF.

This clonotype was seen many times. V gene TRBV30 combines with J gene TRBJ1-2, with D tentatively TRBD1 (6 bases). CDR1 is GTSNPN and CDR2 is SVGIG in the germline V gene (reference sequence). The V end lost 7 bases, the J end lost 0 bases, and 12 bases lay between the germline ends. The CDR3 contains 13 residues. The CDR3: CASRTVSNYGYTF. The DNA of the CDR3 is TGTGCCTCTCGGACAGTCTCTAACTATGGCTACACCTTC.

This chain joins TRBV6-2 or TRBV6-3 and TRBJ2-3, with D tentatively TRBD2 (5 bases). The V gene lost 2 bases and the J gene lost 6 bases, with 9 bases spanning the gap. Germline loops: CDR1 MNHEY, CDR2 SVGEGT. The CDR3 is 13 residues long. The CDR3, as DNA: TGTGCCAGCAGTTACAAGGAGGTTGATACGCAGTATTTT. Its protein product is CASSYKEVDTQYF.

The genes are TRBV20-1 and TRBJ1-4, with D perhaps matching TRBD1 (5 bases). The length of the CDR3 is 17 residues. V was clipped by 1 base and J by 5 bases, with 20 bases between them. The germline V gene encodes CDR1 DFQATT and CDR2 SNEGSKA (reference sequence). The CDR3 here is CSARGVDCGTDNEKLFF. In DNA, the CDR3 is TGCAGTGCTAGAGGAGTCGACTGCGGGACGGACAATGAAAAACTGTTTTTT.

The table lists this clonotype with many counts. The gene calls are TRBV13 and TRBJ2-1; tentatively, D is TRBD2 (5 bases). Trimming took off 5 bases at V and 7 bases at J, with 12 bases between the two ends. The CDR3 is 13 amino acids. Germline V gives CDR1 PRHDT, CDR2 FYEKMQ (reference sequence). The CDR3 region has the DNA TGTGCCAGCAGCACCGGACTCGAGAATGAGCAGTTCTTC. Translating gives CASSTGLENEQFF.

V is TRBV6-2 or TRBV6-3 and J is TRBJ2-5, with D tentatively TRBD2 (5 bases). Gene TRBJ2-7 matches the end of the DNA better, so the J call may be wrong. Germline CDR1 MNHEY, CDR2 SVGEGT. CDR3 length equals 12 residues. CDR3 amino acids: CATGLGACEQYF. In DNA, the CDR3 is TGTGCAACCGGCTTGGGAGCTTGCGAGCAGTACTTC.